The 3 T cell receptor beta chains listed next were all sequenced from one sample in a study of T cells after yellow fever vaccination. In TCRdb, the 5' RACE reads were re-called with MiXCR into one record per CDR3 protein. The data contain hundreds of thousands of distinct CDR3 sequences, less than 20% of them singletons. The sequences come from PBMCs, collected 15 days after the yellow fever booster vaccination. These receptors were obtained from a man aged 25 to 40 who received the YFV17D yellow fever vaccine.

This clonotype appeared a few times. The J gene is TRBJ2-5, the V gene TRBV20-1; 7 bases are a match to TRBD1. Looked up from germline, CDR1 is DFQATT and CDR2 is SNEGSKA (reference sequence). V was pared by 6 bases and J by 7 bases, with 14 bases of the junction left unmatched. There are 14 residues in the CDR3. The CDR3 spells CSASPPTGLVTQYF. The CDR3 DNA reads as TGCAGTGCCTCCCCCCCGACAGGGTTGGTGACCCAGTACTTC.

This clonotype was counted a few times. This rearrangement joins TRBV12-3 or TRBV12-4 to TRBJ2-1, with TRBD1 matching over 10 bases. With 5 bases clipped from V and 4 bases from J, the junction kept 5 bases outside the gene matches. The CDR3 has 15 residues. CDR3 sequence reads: CASSRDRGRYNEQFF. The CDR3 region has the DNA TGTGCCAGCAGTCGGGACAGGGGAAGGTACAATGAGCAGTTCTTC.

This clonotype came up many times. Since a much larger clone is just one base distant, this may be a read error. The V call is TRBV11-2, the J call TRBJ2-7; D is ambiguous. The germline V gene has CDR1 SGHAT and CDR2 FQNNGV. CDR3 size: 11 residues. V was cut by 5 bases and J by 3 bases, with 5 bases left in between. CDR3 protein: CASSQLYEQYF. The DNA of the CDR3 is TGTGCCAGCAGCCAGCTCTACGAGCAGTACTTC.